The source of this T cell receptor (beta chain) is a study of T cells in Graves' hyperthyroidism and ophthalmopathy. Study findings and constraints: Among clonotypes expanded in thyroid above 0.001, most were also found in blood.

Germline loops: CDR1 MNHEY, CDR2 SMNVEV (reference sequence). Trimming took off 2 bases at V and 3 bases at J, with 8 bases between the two ends. The CDR3 has 14 residues. This clonotype has a count of ten or more. What it binds is unknown. The source material, RNA transcripts, was used to amplify TCR beta CDR3 regions. The HTBI primer set was used in a first-round RT-PCR of the TCR CDR3. TCRdb re-derived calls from the multiplex PCR reads in MiXCR, one entry per CDR3 protein. The sample comprises roughly 24,000 distinct CDR3 sequences, 40% to 55% of which are singletons, and 10% to 13% rests with the top ten.

The sample comprised blood. This receptor was obtained from a woman aged 30 to 39 with Graves' hyperthyroidism. The chain joins TRBV27 to TRBJ1-5, with TRBD1 as a possible D gene (5 bases). Here the CDR3 reads CASSLTGTNQPQHF. The DNA for the CDR3 is TGTGCCAGCAGTTTAACAGGAACCAATCAGCCCCAGCATTTT.